The rows below give T cell receptor beta chains drawn from one sample of a study of T cell responses to AZD1222 COVID-19 vaccine. Produced via immunoSEQ multiplex PCR; TCRdb's table is partial and in-frame only. The sample carries some 90,000 clones, roughly 89% recorded once. Here the sequenced sample was peripheral blood, taken on day 0 of MenACWY control vaccination. Source of these receptors: an adult in good health. Each CDR3 is given with its conserved first and last residue. Fields, in order: J gene, V gene, CDR3 protein.

j_call: TRBJ1-2; v_call: TRBV28; cdr3_aa: CASSSSSGPNYGYTF
j_call: TRBJ1-5; v_call: TRBV9; cdr3_aa: CASSAGDLRSNQPQHF
j_call: TRBJ2-2; v_call: TRBV3-1/TRBV3-2; cdr3_aa: CASSRAYNTGELFF
j_call: TRBJ1-3; v_call: TRBV10-2; cdr3_aa: CASRGGPSGNTIYF
j_call: TRBJ2-7; v_call: TRBV6-1; cdr3_aa: CASSEASGGYEQYF
j_call: TRBJ2-7; v_call: TRBV2; cdr3_aa: CASRLGQDAF
j_call: TRBJ1-2; v_call: TRBV6-5; cdr3_aa: CASARQGGSYGYTF
j_call: TRBJ2-7; v_call: TRBV12-3/TRBV12-4; cdr3_aa: CASRRSGADEQYF
j_call: TRBJ2-2; v_call: TRBV9; cdr3_aa: CASSVAVTGYTGELFF
j_call: TRBJ2-3; v_call: TRBV18; cdr3_aa: CASSPGTGGTDTQYF
j_call: TRBJ1-6; v_call: TRBV28; cdr3_aa: CASKPGINSPLHF
j_call: TRBJ2-1; v_call: TRBV14; cdr3_aa: CASSRTPTGADEQFF
j_call: TRBJ1-5; v_call: TRBV2; cdr3_aa: CASSLDSSYSNQPQHF
j_call: TRBJ2-7; v_call: TRBV18; cdr3_aa: CASSRPGQGIYEQYF
j_call: TRBJ2-1; v_call: TRBV2; cdr3_aa: CASSEGTFYNEQFF
j_call: TRBJ1-2; v_call: TRBV20-1; cdr3_aa: CSAKANYGYTF
j_call: TRBJ1-1; v_call: TRBV28; cdr3_aa: CASRPDRANTEAFF
j_call: TRBJ2-2; v_call: TRBV7-2; cdr3_aa: CASSSTAGATGELFF
j_call: TRBJ2-7; v_call: TRBV5-5; cdr3_aa: CASSLSGSSTNSGQYF
j_call: TRBJ2-1; v_call: TRBV7-2; cdr3_aa: CASSLVRLAVYNEQFF
j_call: TRBJ2-1; v_call: TRBV29-1; cdr3_aa: CSVEGGEVLVGNNEQFF
j_call: TRBJ1-3; v_call: TRBV19; cdr3_aa: CASMSSTGNTIYF
j_call: TRBJ2-3; v_call: TRBV7-2; cdr3_aa: CASSLGGTGAKDTQYF
j_call: TRBJ1-3; v_call: TRBV3-1/TRBV3-2; cdr3_aa: CASSGRQGAKGNTIYF
j_call: TRBJ2-3; v_call: TRBV2; cdr3_aa: CASSELSTTDTQYF